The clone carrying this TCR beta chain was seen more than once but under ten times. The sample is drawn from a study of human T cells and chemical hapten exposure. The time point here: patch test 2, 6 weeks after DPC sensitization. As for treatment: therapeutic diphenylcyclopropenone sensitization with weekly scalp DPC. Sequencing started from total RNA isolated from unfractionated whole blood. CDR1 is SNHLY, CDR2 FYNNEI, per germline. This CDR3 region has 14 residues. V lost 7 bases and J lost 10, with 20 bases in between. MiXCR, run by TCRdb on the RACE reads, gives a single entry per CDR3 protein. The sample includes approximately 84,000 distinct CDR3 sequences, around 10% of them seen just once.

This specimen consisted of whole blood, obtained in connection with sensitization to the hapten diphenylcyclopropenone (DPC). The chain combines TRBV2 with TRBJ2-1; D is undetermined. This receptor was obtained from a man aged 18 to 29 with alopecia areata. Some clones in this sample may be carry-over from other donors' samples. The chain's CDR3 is CASISRTATGEQFF. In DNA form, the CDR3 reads TGTGCCAGCATTTCGAGGACCGCCACCGGAGAGCAGTTCTTC.